This TCR beta chain was profiled in a study of CD8+ T cells in alopecia areata. TCR sequencing used cDNA made by reverse transcription of extracted RNA. Profiling relied on immunoSEQ multiplex PCR, and the TCRdb table lists in-frame clones only, not all of them. The sample shows fewer than 200,000 clones, 50% to 60% of them seen only once. The CDR3 spans 14 residues. Trimming took 5 bases from V and 4 from J, leaving 12 bases between them. Germline loops: CDR1 SGHNT, CDR2 YENEEA. In its sample, this clone was seen a few times. It was from PBMCs that CD4+ and CD8+ T cells were sorted. This clonotype was obtained from a human donor with alopecia areata. The chain recombines TRBV11-3 with TRBJ2-4, with D unclear. The input for sequencing was CD4+ T cells sorted from blood, taken at week 0. Written as DNA, the CDR3 is TGTGCCAGCAGCCTTGGAAAGGAGAAAAACATTCAGTACTTC. It codes for CASSLGKEKNIQYF.